The clone carrying this T cell receptor (beta chain) was observed many times. Its antigen is still unknown. Two-round multiplex PCR amplified TCR beta CDR3 from genomic DNA. First-round PCR, the initial amplification, used primers specific to each TRBV and TRBJ gene. TCRdb reprocessed the multiplex PCR reads with MiXCR, giving one entry per CDR3 protein. Among 45,000 to 60,000 distinct CDR3 sequences listed, 30% to 40% were seen once. The sample comes from a study of prognosis after radiotherapy for stage I lung cancer. Study conclusions and caveats: Unique TCR clone counts went down once patients had stereotactic body radiation therapy, median approximately 10,000 versus 7,000.

The sequence came from a donor aged 50 or older with non-small cell lung cancer. The sample consisted of PBMCs, taken before or after stereotactic body radiation therapy (not recorded which).

DNA for the CDR3: TGTGCCACCAGTGATTCCGGGGTATCGGAGACCCAGTACTTC. It codes for CATSDSGVSETQYF. This sequence joins TRBV24-1 and TRBJ2-5; D perhaps matches TRBD2 (5 bases). Germline CDR1 reads KGHDR; CDR2 reads SFDVKD. CDR3 length: 14 residues. V shed 2 bases and J shed 5 bases, with 11 bases lying between them.